This entry lists 27 T cell receptor beta chains sequenced from one sample in a study of cytomegalovirus exposure and HLA in healthy donors (TCRdb year 2017). Libraries were made using the immunoSEQ multiplex PCR assay. The multiplex PCR relied on a mix of 60 forward primers for TCR Vbeta segments and 13 reverse primers for TCR Jbeta segments. Imported from immuneACCESS, the table was reduced by TCRdb to in-frame sequences with V and J called. These copies leave out some clones; in studies compared against another copy, an unresolved V gene accounts for under half, and the cause of the remainder is not known. The sample includes approximately 52,000 clones, with 60% to 80% observed a single time. The top ten clonotypes cover around 2.4% of the sample. Sample: PBMCs. These receptors originate from a female donor in good health and CMV-seronegative.

This chain links TRBV9 with TRBJ1-3; 10 bases match TRBD1. Losses at the gene ends were 3 bases for V and 3 bases for J; bases not matched to a gene: 0. The CDR3 totals 14 residues. Germline V gene sequence: CDR1 SGDLS, CDR2 YYNGEE. The CDR3 region has the DNA TGTGCCAGCAGCGGGACAGGGGGTGGAAACACCATATATTTT. It translates to CASSGTGGGNTIYF.

V gene TRBV9 combines with J gene TRBJ1-1; D might be TRBD1 (6 bases). The CDR3 is 14 residues long. V was shortened by 0 bases and J by 4 bases, with 10 bases between the two germline ends. From germline, CDR1 is SGDLS and CDR2 YYNGEE. The CDR3 loop reads CASSVAGDPTEAFF. The CDR3 bases are TGTGCCAGCAGCGTAGCAGGGGACCCCACTGAAGCTTTCTTT.

The V call is TRBV7-8, the J call TRBJ1-6, with a possible D match to TRBD1 (5 bases). Germline loops: CDR1 SGHVS, CDR2 FQNEAQ. Deletions cut 3 bases from V and 5 bases from J, with 8 bases between. The CDR3 totals 14 residues. Written as DNA, the CDR3 is TGTGCCAGCAGCTTCGGACAAGATAATTCACCCCTCCACTTT. It encodes CASSFGQDNSPLHF. The full variable domain, completed using reference TRBV7-8 and TRBJ1-6, is GAGVSQSPRYKVAKRGQDVALRCDPISGHVSLFWYQQALGQGPEFLTYFQNEAQLDKSGLPSDRFFAERPEGSVSTLKIQRTQQEDSAVYLCASSFGQDNSPLHFGNGTRLTVT.

The V gene is TRBV2, the J gene TRBJ2-7; TRBD2 matches at 14 bases. V dropped 3 bases and J dropped 2; count of bases not matched to a gene: 0. CDR1 and CDR2 (germline): SNHLY, FYNNEI. This CDR3 spans 15 amino acids. This CDR3 reads CASSEGLAGAYEQYF. CDR3 DNA sequence: TGTGCCAGCAGTGAGGGACTAGCGGGAGCCTACGAGCAGTACTTC. The full variable domain, rest sourced from reference TRBV2 and TRBJ2-7, is EPEVTQTPSHQVTQMGQEVILRCVPISNHLYFYWYRQILGQKVEFLVSFYNNEISEKSEIFDDQFSVERPDGSNFTLKIRSTKLEDSAMYFCASSEGLAGAYEQYFGPGTRLTVT.

The chain uses TRBV6-1 and TRBJ2-3; TRBD1 matches at 7 bases. The trim removed 4 bases at V and 0 bases at J, leaving 4 bases unmatched. The CDR3 contains 15 residues. Germline assignment: CDR1 MNHNS and CDR2 SASEGT. As DNA, the CDR3 is TGTGCCAGCAGTGCGGGACAGACTAGCACAGATACGCAGTATTTT. Encoded protein: CASSAGQTSTDTQYF.

This chain links TRBV14 with TRBJ2-6; D gene uncertain. The CDR3 is 15 residues long. V dropped 4 bases and J dropped 2 bases, with 9 bases sitting between them. CDR1 SGHDN and CDR2 FVKESK come from the germline V gene. In DNA, the CDR3 is TGTGCCAGCAGCCGTGACGCGGCTGGGGCCAACGTCCTGACTTTC. Residues: CASSRDAAGANVLTF.

The chain employs TRBV6-5 and TRBJ2-7; no clear D gene. The CDR3 is 15 amino acids. Trimming took 0 bases from V and 3 from J, leaving 12 bases between them. Looked up from germline, CDR1 is MNHEY and CDR2 is SVGAGI. This CDR3 reads CASSYSWSANYEQYF. In nucleotides, the CDR3 is TGTGCCAGCAGTTACTCGTGGTCTGCTAACTACGAGCAGTACTTC.

This chain links TRBV27 with TRBJ1-2, with D tentatively TRBD1 (5 bases). Trimming shortened V by 2 bases and J by 0 bases, and 7 bases separated the two germline ends. Germline V gene lookup returns CDR1 MNHEY and CDR2 SMNVEV (reference sequence). This CDR3 is built from 14 residues. CDR3 amino acids: CASSLQGPNYGYTF. The CDR3, as DNA: TGTGCCAGCAGTTTACAGGGCCCTAACTATGGCTACACCTTC.

The chain combines TRBV7-8 with TRBJ2-5; tentatively, D is TRBD2 (6 bases). The CDR3 is 14 residues long. Trimming pared 2 bases from V and 2 bases from J, leaving 9 bases between. The germline gives CDR1 SGHVS, CDR2 FQNEAQ. CDR3 DNA: TGTGCCAGCAGCTTACTGCGGGGACAAGAGACCCAGTACTTC. Translating gives CASSLLRGQETQYF.

The rearrangement joins TRBV2 to TRBJ1-6; 9 bases are a match to TRBD1. J gave up 10 bases and V 6 bases, and 4 bases lay outside the gene matches. Germline V gene sequence: CDR1 SNHLY, CDR2 FYNNEI. This CDR3 comprises 13 residues. The CDR3: CASRGQGDSPLHF. The CDR3 region has the DNA TGTGCCAGCAGGGGACAGGGTGACTCACCCCTCCACTTT.

The rearrangement links TRBV28 to TRBJ1-4; the match to TRBD1 covers 8 bases. V gave up 6 bases and J gave up 6 bases; unmatched junction bases: 9. Per germline, CDR1 MDHEN and CDR2 SYDVKM. The CDR3 consists of 15 residues. The CDR3 DNA reads as TGTGCCAGCAGGGCTCGGGACAGGAACTATGAAAAACTGTTTTTT. This codes for CASRARDRNYEKLFF. Looking up the rest from reference TRBV28 and TRBJ1-4 gives the full variable domain: DVKVTQSSRYLVKRTGEKVFLECVQDMDHENMFWYRQDPGLGLRLIYFSYDVKMKEKGDIPEGYSVSREKKERFSLILESASTNQTSMYLCASRARDRNYEKLFFGSGTQLSVL.

The rearrangement links TRBV9 to TRBJ1-2; 8 nucleotides match TRBD1. Germline values: CDR1 SGDLS, CDR2 YYNGEE. There are 14 residues in the CDR3. J lost 10 bases, V lost 2 bases, and 10 bases had no gene match. The CDR3 is CASSVTTTGAHYTF. The CDR3 nucleotides are TGTGCCAGCAGCGTGACGACGACAGGGGCCCACTACACCTTC.

The chain is built from TRBV6-1 and TRBJ2-7, with 7 bases matching TRBD1. V was pared by 2 bases and J by 3 bases, with 7 bases of the junction left unmatched. Germline V lookup: CDR1 MNHNS, CDR2 SASEGT. The length of the CDR3 is 15 residues. The CDR3 DNA reads TGTGCCAGCAGTGAAATAGGGACAGAAAGCTACGAGCAGTACTTC. As protein: CASSEIGTESYEQYF.

The gene calls are TRBV5-8 and TRBJ1-1; 9 positions agree with TRBD1. Unmatched junction bases numbered 9, after V lost 1 base and J lost 5 bases. From germline, CDR1 is SGHTS and CDR2 YDEGEE. This CDR3 has 16 residues. CDR3 protein: CASSLLRTGARTEAFF. Here the CDR3 DNA reads TGTGCCAGCAGCTTGCTCCGGACAGGGGCTCGAACTGAAGCTTTCTTT.

This chain joins TRBV30 and TRBJ1-1; 9 positions agree with TRBD1. The CDR3 covers 13 residues. J lost 11 bases, V lost 2 bases, and 9 bases had no gene match. Germline V CDR1 and CDR2: GTSNPN, SVGIG (reference sequence). The DNA of the CDR3 is TGTGCCTGGAGTATATTGGGACAGGGAGCGGCTTTCTTT. It encodes CAWSILGQGAAFF.

The V call is TRBV28, the J call TRBJ1-2, with 9 bases matching TRBD1. Germline CDR1 reads MDHEN; CDR2 reads SYDVKM. The CDR3 has 16 amino acids. The junction had 13 bases not matched to a gene; V was cut back by 5 bases and J by 6 bases. The CDR3 nucleotides read TGTGCCAGCAGTCCTACCTGGGGACAGGGAGCCCATGGCTACACCTTC. Its translation: CASSPTWGQGAHGYTF.

This rearrangement joins TRBV30 to TRBJ1-2; D is undetermined. CDR1 and CDR2 from the germline V gene are GTSNPN and SVGIG (reference sequence). The V end was cut by 4 bases, the J end by 4 bases, with 13 bases between. This CDR3 has 13 residues. The CDR3 sequence is CAWNPGWGYGYTF. The CDR3 DNA sequence: TGTGCCTGGAATCCGGGGTGGGGCTATGGCTACACCTTC. The complete variable domain, with remaining parts taken from reference TRBV30 and TRBJ1-2, reads SQTIHQWPATLVQPVGSPLSLECTVEGTSNPNLYWYRQAAGRGLQLLFYSVGIGQISSEVPQNLSASRPQDRQFILSSKKLLLSDSGFYLCAWNPGWGYGYTFGSGTRLTVV.

The rearrangement links TRBV5-1 to TRBJ2-5; TRBD1 matches 9 bases. Trimming took 2 bases from V and 5 from J; bases not matched to a gene: 7. This CDR3 spans 15 amino acids. Germline-derived CDR1 and CDR2 are SGHRS and YFSETQ. The CDR3 sequence is CASSFTGTGRETQYF. The CDR3 DNA is TGCGCCAGCAGCTTCACCGGGACAGGGCGGGAGACCCAGTACTTC.

The rearrangement joins TRBV6-6 to TRBJ2-2, with 9 bases matching TRBD1. Germline values: CDR1 MNHNY, CDR2 SVGAGI (reference sequence). This CDR3 region has 16 residues. Unmatched junction bases numbered 2, after V lost 2 bases and J lost 1 base. CDR3 DNA: TGTGCCAGCAGTTACCCGGGACAGGGGAACACCGGGGAGCTGTTTTTT. Translation gives CASSYPGQGNTGELFF.

V is TRBV6-5 and J is TRBJ2-1; 9 bases line up with TRBD2. Trimming took 2 bases from V and 5 from J; bases not matched to a gene: 4. The germline V gene has CDR1 MNHEY and CDR2 SVGAGI. The CDR3 is 15 amino acids. The chain's CDR3 is CASSYAGGPHNEQFF. The DNA for the CDR3 is TGTGCCAGCAGTTACGCGGGGGGGCCCCACAATGAGCAGTTCTTC.

In regard to this clone: Other DNA sequences within the sample encode an identical CDR3. J is TRBJ2-7 and V is TRBV28, with 7 bases lining up with TRBD2. V shed 2 bases and J 3 bases; nucleotides not matched to a gene: 1. Germline assignment: CDR1 MDHEN and CDR2 SYDVKM. This CDR3 region has 13 residues. CDR3 DNA sequence: TGTGCCAGCAGTTTAGGGGGGGGCTACGAGCAGTACTTC. Amino acid sequence: CASSLGGGYEQYF.

The chain combines TRBV2 with TRBJ1-1, with D possibly being TRBD1 (6 bases). Germline V gives CDR1 SNHLY, CDR2 FYNNEI. The CDR3 totals 15 residues. Trimming stripped 2 bases from V and 2 bases from J, with 12 bases between. In DNA, the CDR3 is TGTGCCAGCAGTGAATTTGTGACAGGTAACACTGAAGCTTTCTTT. As protein: CASSEFVTGNTEAFF.

The genes are TRBV23-1 and TRBJ2-7; the match to TRBD2 covers 12 bases. TRBV23-1 is noted as an ORF with a role that remains uncertain. The CDR3 runs to 15 residues. Unmatched junction bases numbered 8, after V lost 8 bases and J lost 3 bases. The DNA of the CDR3 is TGCGCCAGCGGGCGACTAGCGGGGGCTCTCTACGAGCAGTACTTC. As protein: CASGRLAGALYEQYF.

Remarks on this clone: At one end, the junction sequence differs from germline, possibly due to a read error. The chain is built from TRBV6-1 and TRBJ2-1, with 12 positions matching TRBD2. Germline V CDR1 and CDR2: MNHNS, SASEGT. The CDR3 extends over 15 amino acids. The CDR3 DNA reads as TGTGCCAGCAGTTCACTAGCGGGAGGCGTCAATGGGCAGTTCTTC. Translating gives CASSSLAGGVNGQFF.

The genes are TRBV4-3 and TRBJ2-7, with 8 nucleotides matching TRBD1. This CDR3 is 18 amino acids long. In germline, CDR1 is LGHNA, CDR2 YSLEER. The V gene end was trimmed by 0 bases and the J gene end by 3 bases; junction bases not matched to a gene: 13. This chain's CDR3 is CASSQDLTPRDRHYEQYF. The CDR3 coding sequence is TGCGCCAGCAGCCAAGACTTAACCCCCCGGGACAGGCACTACGAGCAGTACTTC.

This rearrangement joins TRBV7-2 to TRBJ2-7; D is perhaps TRBD1 (6 bases). The CDR3 is 13 residues long. From germline, CDR1 is SGHTA and CDR2 FQGNSA. The ends were cut back, 1 base at V and 5 bases at J, with 9 bases in the middle. The CDR3 spells CASSLDRANEQYF. The CDR3 DNA reads TGTGCCAGCAGCTTAGACAGGGCCAACGAGCAGTACTTC.

The sample holds one count of this clone. The chain recombines TRBV5-5 with TRBJ2-5, with 7 nucleotides matching TRBD2. Unmatched junction bases numbered 8, after V lost 3 bases and J lost 0 bases. Germline V lookup: CDR1 SGHKS, CDR2 YYEKEE (reference sequence). This CDR3 contains 16 residues. The CDR3 reads CASSSGPSGYQETQYF. The DNA of the CDR3 is TGTGCCAGCAGCTCCGGGCCTAGCGGATACCAAGAGACCCAGTACTTC.